The rows below give T cell receptor beta chains drawn from one sample of a study of cytomegalovirus exposure and HLA in healthy donors. The repertoire was sequenced with immunoSEQ multiplex PCR; TCRdb's copy has only in-frame clones and lacks some. This sample yields approximately 110,000 clones, of which over 65% are seen a single time; over 8% belongs to the top ten. The sequenced material came from PBMCs. The receptors come from a middle-aged man in good health and CMV-seropositive. Both conserved end residues are part of each CDR3. Fields, in order: D gene, J gene, V gene, clone size, CDR3 protein, CDR3 DNA. D genes are given only for firm matches. Expanded clones get a size class; other rows say once, few or many, or leave the size out.

>TRBD1|TRBJ2-1|TRBV7-9|.
CASSLMGQGPNEQFF
TGTGCCAGCAGCTTAATGGGACAGGGCCCCAATGAGCAGTTCTTC
>TRBD1|TRBJ2-5|TRBV15|few
CATSPPDRGETQYF
TGTGCCACCAGCCCTCCGGACAGGGGAGAGACCCAGTACTTC
>TRBD2|TRBJ2-2|TRBV11-3|.
CASSPPRGRGPGELFF
TGTGCCAGCAGCCCACCGCGAGGGAGGGGTCCCGGGGAGCTGTTTTTT
>TRBD2|TRBJ2-1|TRBV5-1|.
CASSLGGTKPTEQFF
TGCGCCAGCAGCTTGGGGGGGACTAAACCTACTGAGCAGTTCTTC
>.|TRBJ2-7|TRBV9|.
CASSPWARQGNYEQYF
TGTGCCAGCAGCCCCTGGGCCCGTCAGGGCAATTACGAGCAGTACTTC
>TRBD1|TRBJ1-3|TRBV7-9|.
CASSLARDRTSGNTIYF
TGTGCCAGCAGCTTAGCGAGGGACAGGACATCTGGAAACACCATATATTTT
>.|TRBJ2-1|TRBV19|.
CASSRLRGRSYNEQFF
TGTGCCAGTAGTAGATTGAGGGGGAGATCCTACAATGAGCAGTTCTTC
>.|TRBJ2-7|TRBV4-1|.
CASSQAGGTSSYEQYF
TGCGCCAGCAGCCAAGCGGGGGGCACGAGCTCCTACGAGCAGTACTTC
>TRBD2|TRBJ2-3|TRBV4-1|few
CASSGRLAGGTDTQYF
TGCGCCAGCAGCGGACGATTGGCGGGAGGCACAGATACGCAGTATTTT
>TRBD2|TRBJ2-7|TRBV11-3|.
CASSLGSGGHEQYF
TGTGCCAGCAGCTTAGGTAGCGGGGGTCACGAGCAGTACTTC
>TRBD2|TRBJ2-4|TRBV19|few
CASSLQREGSAKNSQYF
TGTGCCAGTAGCTTGCAGCGGGAGGGAAGCGCCAAAAACAGTCAGTACTTC
>.|TRBJ1-1|TRBV2|.
CASSATGNTEAFF
TGTGCCAGCAGTGCGACAGGGAACACTGAAGCTTTCTTT
>TRBD1|TRBJ1-2|TRBV18|.
CASSPRTGAPNYGYTF
TGTGCCAGCTCACCAAGGACAGGGGCCCCCAACTATGGCTACACCTTC
>.|TRBJ1-2|TRBV9|.
CASSGQGQSYGYTF
TGTGCCAGCAGCGGCCAAGGACAGTCCTACGGCTACACCTTC
>TRBD1|TRBJ1-2|TRBV18|.
CASSPGAGQGAGYTF
TGTGCCAGCTCACCGGGGGCGGGCCAGGGGGCTGGCTACACCTTC
>TRBD1|TRBJ1-2|TRBV11-3|.
CASSARTGGWDGYTF
TGTGCCAGCAGCGCCAGGACAGGGGGTTGGGATGGCTACACCTTC
>TRBD1|TRBJ1-3|TRBV7-9|.
CASSSPGQQSGNTIYF
TGTGCCAGCAGCTCGCCGGGACAGCAGAGTGGAAACACCATATATTTT
>.|TRBJ2-5|TRBV7-2|.
CASSFAQAETQYF
TGTGCCAGCAGCTTCGCACAGGCAGAGACCCAGTACTTC
>.|TRBJ2-7|TRBV7-2|once
CASSEGPSYEQYF
TGTGCCAGCAGCGAGGGCCCTTCCTACGAGCAGTACTTC
>TRBD2|TRBJ2-7|TRBV5-5|once
CASSKGLAPQSSYEQYF
TGTGCCAGCAGCAAGGGACTAGCGCCGCAGAGCTCCTACGAGCAGTACTTC
>.|TRBJ1-2|TRBV5-4|.
CASSPATGQRGYGYTF
TGTGCCAGCAGCCCTGCGACAGGTCAGCGCGGCTATGGCTACACCTTC
>.|TRBJ1-1|TRBV10-3|.
CAISESGQGSTEAFF
TGTGCCATCAGTGAGTCGGGGCAGGGTTCCACTGAAGCTTTCTTT
>.|TRBJ2-6|TRBV27|.
CASSLWAGANGLTF
TGTGCCAGCAGTTTATGGGCTGGGGCCAACGGCCTGACTTTC
>TRBD1|TRBJ1-2|TRBV28|.
CASSATGGFGYTF
TGTGCCAGCAGTGCGACAGGGGGCTTTGGCTACACCTTC
>TRBD1|TRBJ2-7|TRBV30|.
CAWRAGTGYLEQYF
TGTGCCTGGAGAGCCGGGACAGGGTATTTAGAGCAGTACTTC
>.|TRBJ2-4|TRBV2|.
CASRGLDIQYF
TGTGCCAGCAGGGGGCTTGACATTCAGTACTTC
>.|TRBJ1-2|TRBV7-2|.
CASSSSLQGKEGYTF
TGTGCCAGCAGCTCCTCCTTACAGGGTAAAGAAGGCTACACCTTC
>TRBD1|TRBJ2-3|TRBV27|.
CASSQQGPPLGADTQYF
TGTGCCAGCAGTCAACAGGGGCCCCCTCTAGGGGCAGATACGCAGTATTTT
>.|TRBJ1-5|TRBV5-8|.
CASSFGDYSNQPQHF
TGTGCCAGCAGCTTCGGGGATTATAGCAATCAGCCCCAGCATTTT
>.|TRBJ1-2|TRBV29-1|.
CSGAGSGADGYTF
TGCAGCGGCGCAGGGTCAGGGGCCGATGGCTACACCTTC
>TRBD1|TRBJ2-1|TRBV13|.
CASSPTGTGIREQFF
TGCGCCAGCAGCCCTACCGGGACAGGGATCCGAGAGCAGTTCTTC
>.|TRBJ1-2|TRBV28|.
CASGGFGGYTF
TGTGCCAGCGGGGGCTTCGGTGGCTACACCTTC
>TRBD2|TRBJ2-5|TRBV4-1|.
CASSQGPGLAGETQYF
TGCGCCAGCAGCCAAGGCCCCGGACTAGCGGGGGAGACCCAGTACTTC
>.|TRBJ2-5|TRBV2|.
CASSWLAGQETQYF
TGTGCCAGCAGTTGGTTGGCTGGCCAAGAGACCCAGTACTTC
>TRBD1|TRBJ1-3|TRBV28|.
CASRLQGIRNTIYF
TGTGCCAGCAGGTTACAGGGGATTAGAAACACCATATATTTT
>TRBD1|TRBJ1-2|TRBV19|.
CASRDLDRGYGYTF
TGTGCCAGTAGGGACTTGGACAGGGGATATGGCTACACCTTC
>.|TRBJ2-1|TRBV4-1|.
CASSQEGGGSSYNEQFF
TGCGCCAGCAGCCAAGAAGGGGGGGGGAGCTCCTACAATGAGCAGTTCTTC
>.|TRBJ2-1|TRBV9|.
CASSAVRSYNEQFF
TGTGCCAGCAGCGCCGTTCGCTCCTACAATGAGCAGTTCTTC
>TRBD2|TRBJ2-1|TRBV11-2|few
CASSVLSGRAYNEQFF
TGTGCCAGCAGCGTTCTAAGCGGGAGAGCCTACAATGAGCAGTTCTTC
>TRBD1|TRBJ1-2|TRBV11-2|many
CASSVTGYGYTF
TGTGCCAGCAGCGTGACAGGGTATGGCTACACCTTC
>TRBD1|TRBJ1-6|TRBV6-6|.
CATTPGDRDNSPLHF
TGTGCCACCACCCCGGGGGACAGGGATAATTCACCCCTCCACTTT
>TRBD2|TRBJ2-5|TRBV10-3|once
CAIGGGPQETQYF
TGTGCCATAGGCGGGGGGCCCCAAGAGACCCAGTACTTC
>.|TRBJ1-2|TRBV7-2|.
CASSLRVVGGYTF
TGTGCCAGCAGCTTGCGGGTTGTGGGTGGCTACACCTTC
>TRBD2|TRBJ2-3|TRBV18|.
CASTQAGGPTDTQYF
TGTGCCAGCACTCAAGCGGGGGGGCCGACAGATACGCAGTATTTT
>TRBD2|TRBJ2-5|TRBV9|.
CASSDGLAGDPYQETQYF
TGTGCCAGCAGCGACGGACTAGCGGGAGACCCGTACCAAGAGACCCAGTACTTC
>.|TRBJ1-1|TRBV28|.
CASKQPGHSNTEAFF
TGTGCCAGCAAACAGCCGGGACACTCGAACACTGAAGCTTTCTTT
>TRBD1|TRBJ2-7|TRBV18|.
CASSSMTGDEQYF
TGTGCCAGCTCATCCATGACAGGGGACGAGCAGTACTTC
>.|TRBJ2-2|TRBV6-1|few
CASSGRDGITGELFF
TGTGCCAGCAGTGGGCGGGACGGGATCACCGGGGAGCTGTTTTTT
>.|TRBJ2-7|TRBV19|.
CASSITRGSSYEQYF
TGTGCCAGTAGTATAACCCGGGGGTCCTCCTACGAGCAGTACTTC